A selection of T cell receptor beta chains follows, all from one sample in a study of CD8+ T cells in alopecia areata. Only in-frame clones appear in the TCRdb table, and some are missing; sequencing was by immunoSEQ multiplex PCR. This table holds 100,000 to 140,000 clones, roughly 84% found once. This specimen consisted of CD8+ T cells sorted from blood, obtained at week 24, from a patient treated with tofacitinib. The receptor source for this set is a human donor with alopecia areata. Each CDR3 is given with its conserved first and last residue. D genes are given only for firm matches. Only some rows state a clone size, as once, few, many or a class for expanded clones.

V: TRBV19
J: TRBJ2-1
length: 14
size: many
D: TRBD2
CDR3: CASSMRGAYNEQFF
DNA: TGTGCCAGTAGTATGCGGGGGGCCTACAATGAGCAGTTCTTC

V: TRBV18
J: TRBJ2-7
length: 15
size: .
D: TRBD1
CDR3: CASSPSDRGVTEQYF
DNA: TGTGCCAGCTCACCATCGGACAGGGGTGTTACAGAGCAGTACTTC

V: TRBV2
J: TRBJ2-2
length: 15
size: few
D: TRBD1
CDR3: CASSIGQGAAGELFF
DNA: TGTGCCAGCAGTATCGGACAGGGGGCGGCCGGGGAGCTGTTTTTT

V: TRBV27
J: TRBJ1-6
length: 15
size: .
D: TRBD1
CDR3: CASSATGGPNSPLHF
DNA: TGTGCCAGCAGTGCGACAGGGGGGCCTAATTCACCCCTCCACTTT

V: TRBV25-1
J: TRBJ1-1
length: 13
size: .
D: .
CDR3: CASSEGLNTEAFF
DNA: TGTGCCAGCAGTGAGGGGCTGAACACTGAAGCTTTCTTT

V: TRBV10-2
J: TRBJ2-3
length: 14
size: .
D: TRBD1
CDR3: CASRGQGRTDTQYF
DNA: TGCGCCAGCAGGGGACAGGGTCGCACAGATACGCAGTATTTT

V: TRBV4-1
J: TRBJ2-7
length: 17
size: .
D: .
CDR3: CASSPLLTRDKSYEQYF
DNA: TGCGCCAGCAGCCCCCTACTAACGCGGGACAAATCCTACGAGCAGTACTTC

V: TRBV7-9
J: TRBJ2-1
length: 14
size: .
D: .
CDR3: CASSWANAYNEQFF
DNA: TGTGCCAGCAGCTGGGCCAACGCCTACAATGAGCAGTTCTTC

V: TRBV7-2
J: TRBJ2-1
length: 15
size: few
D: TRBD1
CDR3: CASSSGQGWGDEQFF
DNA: TGTGCCAGCAGCTCGGGACAGGGTTGGGGAGATGAGCAGTTCTTC

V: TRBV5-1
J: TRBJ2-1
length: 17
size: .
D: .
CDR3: CASSLTATRGPSNEQFF
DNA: TGCGCCAGCAGCTTGACGGCCACCCGGGGGCCGAGCAATGAGCAGTTCTTC

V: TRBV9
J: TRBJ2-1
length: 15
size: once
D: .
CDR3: CASSVVGASRNEQFF
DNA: TGTGCCAGCAGCGTAGTGGGGGCCTCTCGCAATGAGCAGTTCTTC

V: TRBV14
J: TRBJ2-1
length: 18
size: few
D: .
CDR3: CASSQEVTTGDSYNEQFF
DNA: TGTGCCAGCAGCCAAGAGGTGACAACGGGGGACTCCTACAATGAGCAGTTCTTC

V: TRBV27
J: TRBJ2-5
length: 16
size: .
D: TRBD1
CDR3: CASTQTDRGRQETQYF
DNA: TGTGCCAGCACCCAGACAGACAGGGGCCGCCAAGAGACCCAGTACTTC

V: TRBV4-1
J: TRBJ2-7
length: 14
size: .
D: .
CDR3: CASSQGGTEYEQYF
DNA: TGCGCCAGCAGCCAAGGGGGGACTGAATACGAGCAGTACTTC